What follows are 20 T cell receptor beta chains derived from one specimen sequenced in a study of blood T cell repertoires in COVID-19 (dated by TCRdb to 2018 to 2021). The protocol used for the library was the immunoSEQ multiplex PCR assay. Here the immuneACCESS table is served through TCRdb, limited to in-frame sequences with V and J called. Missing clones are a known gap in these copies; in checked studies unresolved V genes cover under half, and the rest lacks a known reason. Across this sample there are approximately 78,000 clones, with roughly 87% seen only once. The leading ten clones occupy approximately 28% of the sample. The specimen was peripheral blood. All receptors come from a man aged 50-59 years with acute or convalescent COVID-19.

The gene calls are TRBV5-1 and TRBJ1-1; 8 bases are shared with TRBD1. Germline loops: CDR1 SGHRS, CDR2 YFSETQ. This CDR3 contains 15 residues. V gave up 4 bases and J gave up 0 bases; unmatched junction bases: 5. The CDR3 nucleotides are TGCGCCAGCAGCGTCTACAGGGGGGTGAACACTGAAGCTTTCTTT. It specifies CASSVYRGVNTEAFF.

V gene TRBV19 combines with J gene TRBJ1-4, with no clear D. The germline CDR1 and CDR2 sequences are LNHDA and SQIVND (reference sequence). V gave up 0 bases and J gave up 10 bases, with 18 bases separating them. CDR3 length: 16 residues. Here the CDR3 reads CASSIEVAGSGGKLFF. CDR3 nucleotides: TGTGCCAGTAGTATAGAGGTTGCCGGGAGCGGAGGAAAACTGTTTTTT. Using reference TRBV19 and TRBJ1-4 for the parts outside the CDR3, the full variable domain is DGGITQSPKYLFRKEGQNVTLSCEQNLNHDAMYWYRQDPGQGLRLIYYSQIVNDFQKGDIAEGYSVSREKKESFPLTVTSAQKNPTAFYLCASSIEVAGSGGKLFFGSGTQLSVL.

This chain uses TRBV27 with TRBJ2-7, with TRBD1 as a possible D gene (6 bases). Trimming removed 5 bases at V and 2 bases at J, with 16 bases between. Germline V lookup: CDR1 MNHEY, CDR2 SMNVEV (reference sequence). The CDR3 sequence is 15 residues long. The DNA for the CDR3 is TGTGCCAGCAGTCCTCTGACAGGTTCGGCCTACGAGCAGTACTTC. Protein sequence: CASSPLTGSAYEQYF.

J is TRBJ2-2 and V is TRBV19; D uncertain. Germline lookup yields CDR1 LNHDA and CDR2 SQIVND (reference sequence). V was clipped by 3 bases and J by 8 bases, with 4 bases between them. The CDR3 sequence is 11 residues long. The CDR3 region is CASSIIGELFF. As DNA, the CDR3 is TGTGCCAGTAGTATTATTGGGGAGCTGTTTTTT.

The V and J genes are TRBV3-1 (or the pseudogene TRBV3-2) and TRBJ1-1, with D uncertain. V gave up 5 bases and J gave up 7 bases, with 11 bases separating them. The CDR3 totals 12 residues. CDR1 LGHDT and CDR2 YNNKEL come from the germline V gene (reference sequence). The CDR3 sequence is CASSAHSGEAFF. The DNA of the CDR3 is TGTGCCAGCAGCGCCCACAGTGGTGAAGCTTTCTTT.

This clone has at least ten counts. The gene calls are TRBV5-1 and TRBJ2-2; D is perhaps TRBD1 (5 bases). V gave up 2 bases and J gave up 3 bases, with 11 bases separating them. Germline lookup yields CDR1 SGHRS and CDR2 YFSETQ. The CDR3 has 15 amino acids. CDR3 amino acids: CASSLRTHDTGELFF. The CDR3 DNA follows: TGCGCCAGCAGCTTAAGGACACACGACACCGGGGAGCTGTTTTTT.

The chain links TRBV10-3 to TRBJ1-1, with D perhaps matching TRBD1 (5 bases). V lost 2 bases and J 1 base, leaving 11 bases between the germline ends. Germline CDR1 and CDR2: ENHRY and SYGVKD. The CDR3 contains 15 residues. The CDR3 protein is CAISEIDSKNTEAFF. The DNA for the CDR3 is TGTGCCATCAGTGAGATCGACAGCAAGAACACTGAAGCTTTCTTT.

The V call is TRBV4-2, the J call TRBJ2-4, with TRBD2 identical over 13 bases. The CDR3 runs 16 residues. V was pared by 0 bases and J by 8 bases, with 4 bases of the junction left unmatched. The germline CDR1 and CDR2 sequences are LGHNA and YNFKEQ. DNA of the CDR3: TGTGCCAGCAGCCAAGATACTAGCGGGGGGGCCTACATTCAGTACTTC. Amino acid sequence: CASSQDTSGGAYIQYF.

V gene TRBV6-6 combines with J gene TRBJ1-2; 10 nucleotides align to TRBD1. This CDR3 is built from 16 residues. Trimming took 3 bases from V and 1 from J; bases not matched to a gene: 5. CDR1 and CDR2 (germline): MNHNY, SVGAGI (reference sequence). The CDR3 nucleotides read TGTGCCAGCAGTTATGACAGGGGGCCTATTAACTATGGCTACACCTTC. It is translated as CASSYDRGPINYGYTF.

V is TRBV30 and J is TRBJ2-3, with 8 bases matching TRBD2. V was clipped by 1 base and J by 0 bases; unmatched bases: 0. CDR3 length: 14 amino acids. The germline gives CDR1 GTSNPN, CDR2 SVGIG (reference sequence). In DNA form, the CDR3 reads TGTGCCTGGAGTGGGACTAGCAGCACAGATACGCAGTATTTT. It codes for CAWSGTSSTDTQYF.

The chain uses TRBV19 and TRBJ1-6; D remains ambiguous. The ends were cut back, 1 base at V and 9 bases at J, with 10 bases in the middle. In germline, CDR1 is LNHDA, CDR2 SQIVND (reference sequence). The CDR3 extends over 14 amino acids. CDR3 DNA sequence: TGTGCCAGTAGTATAGCGGGTAACGGTTCACCCCTCCACTTT. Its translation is CASSIAGNGSPLHF.

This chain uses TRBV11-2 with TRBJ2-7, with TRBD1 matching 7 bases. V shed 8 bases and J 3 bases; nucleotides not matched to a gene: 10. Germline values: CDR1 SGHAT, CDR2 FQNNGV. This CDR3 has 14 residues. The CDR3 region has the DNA TGTGCCAGCGCCGCGGACAGGCGATACTACGAGCAGTACTTC. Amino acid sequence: CASAADRRYYEQYF.

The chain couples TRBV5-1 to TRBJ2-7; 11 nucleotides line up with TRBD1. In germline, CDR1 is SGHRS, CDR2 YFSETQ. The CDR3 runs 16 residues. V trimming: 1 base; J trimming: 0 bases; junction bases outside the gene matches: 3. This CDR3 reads CASSLQGTGGSYEQYF. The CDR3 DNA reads TGCGCCAGCAGCTTGCAAGGGACAGGGGGCTCCTACGAGCAGTACTTC.

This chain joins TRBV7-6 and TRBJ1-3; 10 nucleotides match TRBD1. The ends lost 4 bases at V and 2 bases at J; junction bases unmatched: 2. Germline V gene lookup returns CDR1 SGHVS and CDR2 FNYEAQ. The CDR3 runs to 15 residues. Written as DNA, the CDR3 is TGTGCCAGCAGCTACGGGACAGGGGCTGGAAACACCATATATTTT. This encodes CASSYGTGAGNTIYF.

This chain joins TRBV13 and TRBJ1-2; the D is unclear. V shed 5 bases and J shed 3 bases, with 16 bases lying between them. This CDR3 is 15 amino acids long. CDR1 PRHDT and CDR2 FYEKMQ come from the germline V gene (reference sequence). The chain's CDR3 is CASSPGSVSDYGYTF. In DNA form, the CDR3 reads TGTGCCAGCAGCCCGGGGTCTGTATCGGACTATGGCTACACCTTC.

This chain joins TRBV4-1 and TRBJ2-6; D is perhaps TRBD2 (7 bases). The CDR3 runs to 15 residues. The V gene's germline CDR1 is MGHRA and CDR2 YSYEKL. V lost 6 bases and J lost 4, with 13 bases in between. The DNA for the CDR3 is TGCGCCAGCAGGGGAGGGGGGAAAGGGGCCAACGTCCTGACTTTC. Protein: CASRGGGKGANVLTF.

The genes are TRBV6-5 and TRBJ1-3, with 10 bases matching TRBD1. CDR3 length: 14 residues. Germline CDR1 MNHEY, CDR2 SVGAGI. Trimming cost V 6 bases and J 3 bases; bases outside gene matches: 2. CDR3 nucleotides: TGTGCCAGCAGAGGGACAGGGGTTGGAAACACCATATATTTT. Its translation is CASRGTGVGNTIYF.

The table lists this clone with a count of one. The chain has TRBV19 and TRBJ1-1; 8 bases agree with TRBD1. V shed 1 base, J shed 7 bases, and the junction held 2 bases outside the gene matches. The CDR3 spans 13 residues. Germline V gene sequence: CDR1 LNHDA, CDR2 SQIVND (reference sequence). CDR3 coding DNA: TGTGCCAGTAGTATAGGGACAGGGATTGAAGCTTTCTTT. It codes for CASSIGTGIEAFF.

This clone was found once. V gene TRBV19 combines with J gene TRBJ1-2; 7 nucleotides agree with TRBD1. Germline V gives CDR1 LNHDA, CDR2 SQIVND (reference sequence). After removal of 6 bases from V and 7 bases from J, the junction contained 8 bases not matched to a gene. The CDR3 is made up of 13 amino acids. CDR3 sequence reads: CASRDTGQFGYTF. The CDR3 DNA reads TGTGCCAGTAGGGACACGGGACAGTTTGGCTACACCTTC.

This CDR3 is CASSQSGQLGRNQPQHF. The CDR3 DNA is TGCGCCAGCAGCCAATCCGGACAACTCGGGCGCAATCAGCCCCAGCATTTT. The V and J genes are TRBV4-1 and TRBJ1-5; D may be TRBD1 (5 bases). This CDR3 has 17 amino acids. Germline V gene sequence: CDR1 MGHRA, CDR2 YSYEKL. The V end lost 2 bases, the J end lost 2 bases, and 16 bases lay between the germline ends.